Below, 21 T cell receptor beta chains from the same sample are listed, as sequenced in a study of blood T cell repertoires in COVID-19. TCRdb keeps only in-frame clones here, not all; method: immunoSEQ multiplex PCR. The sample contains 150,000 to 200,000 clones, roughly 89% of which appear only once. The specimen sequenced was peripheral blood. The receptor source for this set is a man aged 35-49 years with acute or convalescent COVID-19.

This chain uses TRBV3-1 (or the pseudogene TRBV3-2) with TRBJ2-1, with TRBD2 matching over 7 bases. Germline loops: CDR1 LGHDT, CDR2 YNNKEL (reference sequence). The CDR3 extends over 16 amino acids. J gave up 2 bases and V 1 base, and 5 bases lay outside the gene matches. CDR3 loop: CASSQVASGAYNEQFF. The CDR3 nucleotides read TGTGCCAGCAGCCAAGTTGCTAGCGGAGCCTACAATGAGCAGTTCTTC.

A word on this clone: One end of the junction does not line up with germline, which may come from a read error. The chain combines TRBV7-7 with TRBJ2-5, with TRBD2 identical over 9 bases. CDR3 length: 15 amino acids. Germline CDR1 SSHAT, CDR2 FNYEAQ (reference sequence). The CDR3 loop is CASSPLSGGSETQYF. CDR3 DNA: TGTGCTAGCAGCCCTTTAAGCGGGGGGTCGGAGACCCAGTACTTC.

The CDR3 nucleotides are TGTGCCAGCAGCGCTCAAAGGGGCGGGGACTCCTATGGGGATACGCAGTATTTT. Its translation: CASSAQRGGDSYGDTQYF. The chain carries TRBV5-6 and TRBJ2-3, with D perhaps matching TRBD2 (6 bases). Germline V gene lookup returns CDR1 SGHDT and CDR2 YYEEEE. This CDR3 comprises 18 residues. Trimming took 4 bases from V and 6 from J, leaving 27 bases between them.

The CDR3 sequence is CSAGVSNYGYTF. CDR3 bases: TGCAGCGCAGGGGTAAGCAACTATGGCTACACCTTC. V and J are TRBV29-1 and TRBJ1-2; perhaps TRBD1 as D (6 bases). V lost 7 bases and J lost 2, with 11 bases in between. From germline, CDR1 is SQVTM and CDR2 ANQGSEA. This CDR3 has 12 residues.

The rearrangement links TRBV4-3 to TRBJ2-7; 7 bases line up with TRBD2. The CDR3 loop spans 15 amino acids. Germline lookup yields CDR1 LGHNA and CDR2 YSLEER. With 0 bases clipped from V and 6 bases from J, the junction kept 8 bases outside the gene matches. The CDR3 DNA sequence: TGCGCCAGCAGCCAAGACTGGGGAGGGATTCGCGAGCAGTACTTC. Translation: CASSQDWGGIREQYF.

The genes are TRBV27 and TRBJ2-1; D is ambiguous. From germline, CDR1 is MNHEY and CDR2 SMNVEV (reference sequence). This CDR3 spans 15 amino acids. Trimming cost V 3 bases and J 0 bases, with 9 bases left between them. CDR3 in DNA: TGTGCCAGCAGTTTCAGGCCGAGCTCCTACAATGAGCAGTTCTTC. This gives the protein CASSFRPSSYNEQFF.

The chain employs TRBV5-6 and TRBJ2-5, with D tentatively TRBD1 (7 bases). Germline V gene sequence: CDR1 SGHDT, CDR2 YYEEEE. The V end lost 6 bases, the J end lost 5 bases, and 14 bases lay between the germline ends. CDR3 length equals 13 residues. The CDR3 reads CASTLTGRETQYF. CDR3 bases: TGTGCCAGCACCCTGACAGGGAGGGAGACCCAGTACTTC.

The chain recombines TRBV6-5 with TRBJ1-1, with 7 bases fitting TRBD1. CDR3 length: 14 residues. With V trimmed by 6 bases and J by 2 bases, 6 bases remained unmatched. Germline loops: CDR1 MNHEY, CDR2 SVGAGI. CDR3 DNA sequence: TGTGCCAGCAGGGGGCGGGACAGCAACACTGAAGCTTTCTTT. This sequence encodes CASRGRDSNTEAFF.

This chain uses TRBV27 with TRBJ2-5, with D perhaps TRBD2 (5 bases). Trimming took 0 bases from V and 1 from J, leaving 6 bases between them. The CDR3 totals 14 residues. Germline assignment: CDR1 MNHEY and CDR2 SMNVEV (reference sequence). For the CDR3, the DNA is TGTGCCAGCAGTTTATCGCGGGTCCAAGAGACCCAGTACTTC. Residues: CASSLSRVQETQYF.

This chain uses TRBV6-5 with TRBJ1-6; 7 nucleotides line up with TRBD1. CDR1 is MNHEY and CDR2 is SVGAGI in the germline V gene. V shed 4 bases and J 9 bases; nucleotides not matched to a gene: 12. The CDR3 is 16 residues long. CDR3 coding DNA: TGTGCCAGCAGTTTCTTGGGGGACAGCACCTCTTCACCCCTCCACTTT. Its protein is CASSFLGDSTSSPLHF.

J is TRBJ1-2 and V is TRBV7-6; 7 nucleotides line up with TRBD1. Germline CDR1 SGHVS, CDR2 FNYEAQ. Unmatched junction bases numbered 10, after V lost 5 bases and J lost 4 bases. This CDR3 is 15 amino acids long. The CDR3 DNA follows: TGTGCCAGCAGCCCCTCACAGGGGCTTGGCTATGGCTACACCTTC. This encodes CASSPSQGLGYGYTF. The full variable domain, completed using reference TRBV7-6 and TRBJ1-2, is GAGVSQSPRYKVTKRGQDVALRCDPISGHVSLYWYRQALGQGPEFLTYFNYEAQQDKSGLPNDRFSAERPEGSISTLTIQRTEQRDSAMYRCASSPSQGLGYGYTFGSGTRLTVV.

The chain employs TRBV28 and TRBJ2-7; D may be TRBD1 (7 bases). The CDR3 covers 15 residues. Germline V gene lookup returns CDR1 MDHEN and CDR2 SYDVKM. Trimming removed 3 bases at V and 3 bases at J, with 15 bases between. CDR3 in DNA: TGTGCCAGCAGTTTCGGGGGACAGACCTTCTACGAGCAGTACTTC. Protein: CASSFGGQTFYEQYF.

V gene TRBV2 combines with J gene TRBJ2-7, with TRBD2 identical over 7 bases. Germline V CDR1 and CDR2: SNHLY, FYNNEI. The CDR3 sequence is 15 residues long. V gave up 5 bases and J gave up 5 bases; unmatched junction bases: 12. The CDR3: CASSPSGAGRDEQYF. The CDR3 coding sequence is TGTGCCAGCAGTCCGAGCGGGGCCGGACGCGACGAGCAGTACTTC.

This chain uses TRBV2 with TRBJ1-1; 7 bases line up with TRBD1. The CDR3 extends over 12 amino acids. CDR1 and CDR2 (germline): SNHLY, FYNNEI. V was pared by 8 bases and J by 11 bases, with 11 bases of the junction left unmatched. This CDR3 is CASGWTGGWAFF. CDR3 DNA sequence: TGTGCCAGCGGATGGACAGGCGGATGGGCTTTCTTT.

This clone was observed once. CDR3 coding DNA: TGTGCCAGCTCACGTGACAGGGCCCTCCATGGGGATCAGCCCCAGCATTTT. It translates to CASSRDRALHGDQPQHF. The V call is TRBV18, the J call TRBJ1-5; 7 bases line up with TRBD1. The CDR3 totals 17 residues. Germline-derived CDR1 and CDR2 are KGHSH and LQKENI. The V gene end was trimmed by 4 bases and the J gene end by 5 bases; junction bases not matched to a gene: 14. Variable domain in full (rest from reference TRBV18 and TRBJ1-5): NAGVMQNPRHLVRRRGQEARLRCSPMKGHSHVYWYRQLPEEGLKFMVYLQKENIIDESGMPKERFSAEFPKEGPSILRIQQVVRGDSAAYFCASSRDRALHGDQPQHFGDGTRLSIL.

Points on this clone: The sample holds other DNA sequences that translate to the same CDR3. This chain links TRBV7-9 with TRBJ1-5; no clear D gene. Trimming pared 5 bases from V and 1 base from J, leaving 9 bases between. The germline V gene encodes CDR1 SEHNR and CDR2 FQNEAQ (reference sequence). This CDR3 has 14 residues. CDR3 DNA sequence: TGTGCCAGCAGCCCGACTGGGAGCAATCAGCCCCAGCATTTT. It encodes CASSPTGSNQPQHF.

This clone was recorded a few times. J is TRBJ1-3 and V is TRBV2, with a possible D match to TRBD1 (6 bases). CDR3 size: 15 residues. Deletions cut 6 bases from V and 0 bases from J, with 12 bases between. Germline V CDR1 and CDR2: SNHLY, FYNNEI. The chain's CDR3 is CASRLGQISGNTIYF. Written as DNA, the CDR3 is TGTGCCAGCAGACTGGGACAAATCTCTGGAAACACCATATATTTT.

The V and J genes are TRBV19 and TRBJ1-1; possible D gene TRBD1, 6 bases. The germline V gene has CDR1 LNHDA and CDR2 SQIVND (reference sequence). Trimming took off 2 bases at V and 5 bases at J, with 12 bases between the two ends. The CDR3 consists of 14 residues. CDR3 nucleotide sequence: TGTGCCAGTAGTATACTAGGGGGAGGGACTGAAGCTTTCTTT. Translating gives CASSILGGGTEAFF.

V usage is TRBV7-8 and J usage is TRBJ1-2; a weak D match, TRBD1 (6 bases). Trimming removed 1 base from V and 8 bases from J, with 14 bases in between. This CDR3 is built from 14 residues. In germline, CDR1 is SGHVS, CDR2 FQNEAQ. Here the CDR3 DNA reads TGTGCCAGCAGCTTAGAGGTCAGGGGTAAAGGCTACACCTTC. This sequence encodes CASSLEVRGKGYTF.

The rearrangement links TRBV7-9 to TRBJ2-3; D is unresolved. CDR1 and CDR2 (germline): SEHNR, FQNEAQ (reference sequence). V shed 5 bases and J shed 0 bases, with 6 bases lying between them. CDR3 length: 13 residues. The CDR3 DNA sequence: TGTGCCAGCAGCCCTCCTAGCACAGATACGCAGTATTTT. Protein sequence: CASSPPSTDTQYF.

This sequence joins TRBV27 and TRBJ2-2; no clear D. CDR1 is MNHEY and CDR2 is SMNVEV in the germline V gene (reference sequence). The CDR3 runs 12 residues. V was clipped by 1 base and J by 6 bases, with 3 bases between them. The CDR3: CASSLLAGELFF. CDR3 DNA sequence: TGTGCCAGCAGTTTATTAGCCGGGGAGCTGTTTTTT.